Reported below is one TCR beta chain. The data are from a study of technical replicates of blood from a handful of donors. Germline assignment: CDR1 LNHNV and CDR2 YYDKDF (reference sequence). The CDR3 has 14 amino acids. Deletions cut 3 bases from V and 7 bases from J, with 15 bases between. The protocol was immunoSEQ multiplex PCR, while the TCRdb copy is restricted to in-frame clones and leaves out a portion. The sample contains more than 65,000 clones, 85% to 95% of which appear only once. This TCR was sampled from a human donor in good health. Material for sequencing was T cells isolated from PBMCs. V gene TRBV15 combines with J gene TRBJ1-1, with D perhaps TRBD1 (5 bases). CDR3 amino acids: CATSRETVAIEAFF. The CDR3 coding sequence is TGTGCCACCAGCAGGGAGACAGTGGCCATTGAAGCTTTCTTT.